Presented here are 13 T cell receptor beta chains from one specimen sequenced in a study of molecular identifiers for immune sequencing clone quantification. TCRdb re-called the PCR reads with MiXCR, one entry per CDR3 protein. The sample shows tens of thousands of distinct CDR3 sequences, less than 25% of them seen only once. Sequenced input: naive CD8+ T cells from blood, with Jurkat cell RNA spiked in. Subset meaning: FACS-sorted CD8+CD4-CCR7+CD45RA+ naive T cells. Receptor source: a human donor in good health. Some libraries in this study had Jurkat cell RNA spiked in.

This clonotype was detected many times. The chain joins TRBV28 to TRBJ2-1; D ambiguous. V was trimmed by 5 bases and J by 9 bases, leaving 14 bases between them. The germline V gene encodes CDR1 MDHEN and CDR2 SYDVKM. The CDR3 is 13 amino acids. The CDR3 DNA is TGTGCCAGCAGTCAGAGATCCCGTCCTGAGCAGTTCTTC. Its protein product is CASSQRSRPEQFF. The whole variable domain, filled in from reference TRBV28 and TRBJ2-1, reads DVKVTQSSRYLVKRTGEKVFLECVQDMDHENMFWYRQDPGLGLRLIYFSYDVKMKEKGDIPEGYSVSREKKERFSLILESASTNQTSMYLCASSQRSRPEQFFGPGTRLTVL.

This clonotype has just a few counts. The rearrangement joins TRBV12-3 or TRBV12-4 to TRBJ2-4; D not certain. The CDR3 is made up of 12 amino acids. V lost 1 base to trimming and J lost 8 bases, with 6 bases between them. The CDR3 here is CASSLVLDIQYF. As DNA, the CDR3 is TGTGCCAGCAGTTTAGTCTTGGACATTCAGTACTTC.

A remark on this clonotype: A much larger clone sits a single nucleotide away, making a read error possible. V gene TRBV5-3 combines with J gene TRBJ2-7; D not certain. TRBV5-3 is known as an ORF, though its function is uncertain. This CDR3 spans 14 amino acids. CDR3 protein: CASSSALPRYEQYF. In nucleotides, the CDR3 is TGTGCCAGCAGCTCGGCACTTCCTCGGTACGAGCAGTACTTC.

V and J are TRBV19 and TRBJ1-5, with 8 bases matching TRBD1. CDR1 is LNHDA and CDR2 is SQIVND in the germline V gene (reference sequence). This CDR3 has 15 amino acids. The V and J ends lost 4 bases and 7 bases, in that order; junction bases with no gene match: 9. In DNA, the CDR3 is TGTGCCAGTAGTACCGGACAGGGCCCCAACCAGCCCCAGCATTTT. Translated: CASSTGQGPNQPQHF.

In its sample, this clonotype was seen many times. V is TRBV10-3 and J is TRBJ1-1; 9 positions match TRBD1. V lost 2 bases and J lost 4; bases outside the gene matches: 8. This CDR3 has 16 amino acids. Looked up from germline, CDR1 is ENHRY and CDR2 is SYGVKD. The CDR3 loop reads CAISEGTGGSGTEAFF. The DNA for the CDR3 is TGTGCCATCAGTGAGGGAACAGGGGGCAGCGGCACTGAAGCTTTCTTT.

This clonotype was seen at least ten times. The chain recombines TRBV4-3 with TRBJ2-7; 10 bases fit TRBD2. V lost 1 base and J lost 4; bases outside the gene matches: 7. Looked up from germline, CDR1 is LGHNA and CDR2 is YSLEER. The CDR3 consists of 16 residues. The CDR3 nucleotides are TGCGCCAGCAGCCAAGGTTCTAGCGGGGGACTTTACGAGCAGTACTTC. This encodes CASSQGSSGGLYEQYF.

The chain recombines TRBV27 with TRBJ2-1; 8 nucleotides agree with TRBD2. Trimming cost V 9 bases and J 2 bases; bases outside gene matches: 12. Germline V gene lookup returns CDR1 MNHEY and CDR2 SMNVEV (reference sequence). The CDR3 is 16 amino acids. This CDR3 is CASSNLGGGTYNEQFF. CDR3 bases: TGTGCCAGTTCTAATCTTGGCGGGGGGACCTACAATGAGCAGTTCTTC.

A remark on this clonotype: This may arise from a read error, as a much more abundant clone is one base away. The CDR3 DNA sequence: TGCGCCAGCAGCTTGGAACGGGGAGTGAATGAGCAGTTCTTC. It translates to CASSLERGVNEQFF. V and J are TRBV5-1 and TRBJ2-1; tentatively, D is TRBD2 (5 bases). Trimming took 0 bases from V and 7 from J, leaving 11 bases between them. Germline values: CDR1 SGHRS, CDR2 YFSETQ. The CDR3 covers 14 residues.

At least ten counts were recorded for this clonotype. The chain is built from TRBV4-1 and TRBJ2-1; 13 bases match TRBD2. Germline V gene data show CDR1 as MGHRA and CDR2 as YSYEKL. V lost 4 bases to trimming and J lost 3 bases; unmatched junction nucleotides: 3. The CDR3 loop spans 16 amino acids. As DNA, the CDR3 is TGCGCCAGCAGCCGAGGGACTAGCGGGGACTACAATGAGCAGTTCTTC. It specifies CASSRGTSGDYNEQFF.

This clonotype appeared many times. The CDR3 protein is CASSLQHPPDTQYF. The CDR3 DNA is TGTGCCAGCAGTTTACAACATCCCCCAGATACGCAGTATTTT. The chain combines TRBV27 with TRBJ2-3, with no clear D. This CDR3 contains 14 residues. Germline assignment: CDR1 MNHEY and CDR2 SMNVEV (reference sequence). V was clipped by 2 bases and J by 4 bases, with 10 bases between them.

This clonotype occurred a few times. A much bigger clone sits one base away, suggesting this may be a read error. This rearrangement joins TRBV4-1 to TRBJ2-7; tentatively, D is TRBD2 (5 bases). The CDR3 extends over 14 amino acids. Germline loops: CDR1 MGHRA, CDR2 YSYEKL. The ends were cut back, 1 base at V and 9 bases at J, with 16 bases in the middle. The CDR3 DNA reads TGCGCCAGCAGCCAAGGGCCGGGGTACGACGGGCAGTACTTC. Protein: CASSQGPGYDGQYF.

The V call is TRBV12-5, the J call TRBJ2-5; D remains ambiguous. The V and J ends lost 0 bases and 5 bases respectively, with 7 bases between them. Germline V gives CDR1 LGHNT, CDR2 FRNRAP. The CDR3 extends over 13 amino acids. CDR3 DNA: TGTGCTAGTGGTTTGGTACTATCGGAGACCCAGTACTTC. Translated: CASGLVLSETQYF.

This clonotype has only a few counts. The chain links TRBV13 to TRBJ2-4; D possibly uses TRBD1 or TRBD2 (5 bases each). V gave up 0 bases and J gave up 5 bases, with 11 bases separating them. The CDR3 extends over 15 amino acids. Germline-derived CDR1 and CDR2 are PRHDT and FYEKMQ (reference sequence). CDR3 loop: CASSLGPREQNIQYF. CDR3 coding DNA: TGTGCCAGCAGCTTAGGCCCCAGGGAGCAAAACATTCAGTACTTC. The full variable domain, in which reference TRBV13 and TRBJ2-4 provide the parts outside the CDR3, is AAGVIQSPRHLIKEKRETATLKCYPIPRHDTVYWYQQGPGQDPQFLISFYEKMQSDKGSIPDRFSAQQFSDYHSELNMSSLELGDSALYFCASSLGPREQNIQYFGAGTRLSVL.